A single sample gave rise to the 14 T cell receptor beta chains below, sequenced in a study of beta chain features in type 1 diabetes. Investigators reverse transcribed all isolated RNA, so they sequenced expressed TCRB transcripts. Method: immunoSEQ multiplex PCR; TCRdb's copy keeps in-frame clones and lacks some. The sample contains 680,000 or so clones, roughly a sixth of which appear only once. Sequenced: naive CD4+ T cells from blood. The receptor source for this set is a man between 18 and 35 years old in good health.

There are a few counts of this clone. The chain has TRBV28 and TRBJ2-7; D not resolved. V was pared by 1 base and J by 0 bases, with 10 bases between. Per the germline V gene, CDR1 is MDHEN and CDR2 is SYDVKM. This CDR3 is 15 amino acids long. The CDR3 spells CASSLLSLGSYEQYF. The CDR3 bases are TGTGCCAGCAGTTTATTGAGTCTAGGCTCCTACGAGCAGTACTTC.

This clone appeared once. This chain's CDR3 is CASSELSSVRSYEQYF. The DNA for the CDR3 is TGTGCCAGCAGTGAACTTAGCTCCGTACGTTCCTACGAGCAGTACTTC. This chain links TRBV2 with TRBJ2-7; D not certain. Per the germline V gene, CDR1 is SNHLY and CDR2 is FYNNEI. The CDR3 is made up of 16 amino acids. Trimming stripped 2 bases from V and 1 base from J, with 15 bases between.

This clone was seen a few times. This sequence joins TRBV18 and TRBJ2-1; weak D call: TRBD1 (6 bases). CDR3 length: 14 residues. Germline CDR1 KGHSH, CDR2 LQKENI. Trimming took 3 bases from V and 8 from J, leaving 14 bases between them. CDR3 bases: TGTGCCAGCTCACCGGGGGCCCGTAGGGATGAGCAGTTCTTC. Translating gives CASSPGARRDEQFF.

This clone was counted only a few times. This chain links TRBV6-5 with TRBJ2-4; TRBD1 matches at 7 bases. This CDR3 has 14 amino acids. Germline CDR1 and CDR2: MNHEY and SVGAGI. Trimming removed 7 bases from V and 3 bases from J; junction bases left unmatched: 6. The CDR3 sequence is CASTIGTVKNIQYF. The CDR3 coding sequence is TGTGCCAGCACGATTGGGACAGTCAAAAACATTCAGTACTTC.

The genes are TRBV10-3 and TRBJ1-2; no firm D call. This CDR3 spans 11 amino acids. CDR1 and CDR2 from the germline V gene are ENHRY and SYGVKD. V lost 2 bases and J lost 4, with 2 bases in between. The CDR3 sequence is CAISELYGYTF. DNA of the CDR3: TGTGCCATCAGTGAGCTCTATGGCTACACCTTC.

The rearrangement uses TRBV18 and TRBJ1-1, with D uncertain. Looked up from germline, CDR1 is KGHSH and CDR2 is LQKENI. The CDR3 has 13 residues. Trimming took 4 bases from V and 4 from J, leaving 10 bases between them. The DNA of the CDR3 is TGTGCCAGCTCACAGGCATTGAGCACTGAAGCTTTCTTT. Residues: CASSQALSTEAFF. Variable domain in full (rest from reference TRBV18 and TRBJ1-1): NAGVMQNPRHLVRRRGQEARLRCSPMKGHSHVYWYRQLPEEGLKFMVYLQKENIIDESGMPKERFSAEFPKEGPSILRIQQVVRGDSAAYFCASSQALSTEAFFGQGTRLTVV.

The chain carries TRBV29-1 and TRBJ2-7; perhaps TRBD1 as D (5 bases). The CDR3 contains 13 residues. Trimming shortened V by 5 bases and J by 1 base, and 12 bases separated the two germline ends. The germline CDR1 and CDR2 sequences are SQVTM and ANQGSEA. The CDR3 region has the DNA TGCAGCGTTCAGCAGGGTCCATCCTACGAGCAGTACTTC. Protein: CSVQQGPSYEQYF.

Many counts were recorded for this clone. The CDR3 DNA follows: TGTGCCACCACCGGGACAGGGAAGGTCAACGAGCAGTACTTC. Its translation: CATTGTGKVNEQYF. The rearrangement uses TRBV10-3 and TRBJ2-7; 9 bases are a match to TRBD1. From germline, CDR1 is ENHRY and CDR2 SYGVKD. The V segment lost 10 bases and the J segment 5 bases; nucleotides outside the gene matches: 12. The CDR3 covers 14 residues.

Only a few counts were recorded for this clone. This chain uses TRBV4-1 with TRBJ2-7; D possibly uses TRBD1 or TRBD2 (5 bases each). The CDR3 totals 15 residues. Trimming shortened V by 3 bases and J by 2 bases, and 14 bases separated the two germline ends. Germline V gene lookup returns CDR1 MGHRA and CDR2 YSYEKL. The DNA of the CDR3 is TGCGCCAGCAGCCACGGGACGCCCGGACCCTACGAGCAGTACTTC. It codes for CASSHGTPGPYEQYF.

There are a few counts of this clone. This sequence joins TRBV5-4 and TRBJ1-5; D ambiguous. The CDR3 runs to 12 residues. V lost 0 bases, J lost 6 bases, and 4 bases lay in between. From germline, CDR1 is SGHNT and CDR2 YYREEE (reference sequence). CDR3 loop: CASSLVRQPQHF. The CDR3 coding sequence is TGTGCCAGCAGCTTGGTGCGTCAGCCCCAGCATTTT.

This clone was counted between two and nine times. The CDR3 DNA reads TGCGCCAGCAGCCAAGATTGGGACGCCTATGGCTACACCTTC. Translation: CASSQDWDAYGYTF. The chain employs TRBV4-3 and TRBJ1-2; possibly TRBD1 for D (5 bases). The V end was cut by 0 bases, the J end by 4 bases, with 9 bases between. The germline gives CDR1 LGHNA, CDR2 YSLEER. The CDR3 covers 14 residues.

This clone was seen more than once but under ten times. The chain is built from TRBV28 and TRBJ2-7; D is unresolved. V was clipped by 7 bases and J by 1 base, with 5 bases between them. Germline V CDR1 and CDR2: MDHEN, SYDVKM. This CDR3 contains 11 residues. CDR3 residues: CASMGSYEQYF. The CDR3 DNA reads as TGTGCCAGCATGGGATCCTACGAGCAGTACTTC.

This clone has more than one count but fewer than ten. The chain recombines TRBV10-3 with TRBJ2-3, with 7 bases identical to TRBD1. The V and J ends lost 6 bases and 1 base, in that order; junction bases with no gene match: 7. Per the germline V gene, CDR1 is ENHRY and CDR2 is SYGVKD. CDR3 length: 15 residues. CDR3 nucleotide sequence: TGTGCCATCAGCCTCAGGACAGGTGGCACAGATACGCAGTATTTT. Amino acid sequence: CAISLRTGGTDTQYF.

This clone was counted between two and nine times. CDR3 residues: CASSRGLAGAYEQYF. The CDR3 nucleotides are TGTGCCAGCAGCCGGGGACTAGCGGGAGCCTACGAGCAGTACTTC. The chain links TRBV11-1 to TRBJ2-7; 14 bases map to TRBD2. The CDR3 has 15 amino acids. From germline, CDR1 is SGHAT and CDR2 FQDESV (reference sequence). V was pared by 5 bases and J by 2 bases, with 2 bases of the junction left unmatched.